The 2 T cell receptor beta chains below come from one sample, sequenced in a study of T cell clones after liver transplantation. TCRdb keeps only in-frame clones here, not all; method: immunoSEQ multiplex PCR. Here the sample spans nearly 55,000 clones, 65% to 85% being singletons. Here the sequenced sample was CD4+ T cells from blood, taken before liver transplant. The receptors were gathered from a human donor who received a liver transplant.

The rearrangement uses TRBV10-3 and TRBJ1-5; tentative D call: TRBD1 (6 bases). This CDR3 region has 14 residues. In germline, CDR1 is ENHRY, CDR2 SYGVKD. V was cut by 2 bases and J by 5 bases, with 10 bases left in between. In nucleotides, the CDR3 is TGTGCCATCAGTGAGGCAGGGGTCGATCAGCCCCAGCATTTT. Translation: CAISEAGVDQPQHF.

The rearrangement uses TRBV7-8 and TRBJ1-1; possible D gene TRBD1, 5 bases. CDR1 is SGHVS and CDR2 is FQNEAQ in the germline V gene. The CDR3 has 13 residues. Trimming shortened V by 5 bases and J by 5 bases, and 12 bases separated the two germline ends. CDR3 DNA: TGTGCCAGCAGCAGAAGCAGGGAAACTGAAGCTTTCTTT. This gives the protein CASSRSRETEAFF.